A single T cell receptor (beta chain) is shown here with its context. Its target is not known. Per germline, CDR1 MNHEY and CDR2 SVGEGT. Trimming left V 4 bases short and J 0 bases short, with 10 bases between. The CDR3 is 16 amino acids. The data derive from a study of vaccination and CD4 T cells after COVID-19. Study context: Each post-COVID sample was drawn after diagnosis, and the median interval was approximately 92 days (range 35 to 161).

Specified treatment: roughly 10-day PBMC culture with coronavirus spike peptide pools or control peptides (ViraFEST assay). ViraFEST grew antigen-specific T cells using peptide pools, then sequenced TCRs. Sequencing of the DNA from cultured CD4+ T cells was carried out with the Oncomine TCR Beta short-read assay. TCRdb re-called the PCR reads through MiXCR, storing one row per CDR3 protein. The table includes 25,000 to 30,000 distinct CDR3 sequences, around 60% detected once. This rearrangement joins TRBV6-2 or TRBV6-3 to TRBJ1-6; D not certain. The specimen was CD4+ T cells from blood, cultured in vitro, collected after SARS-CoV-2 vaccination. The sequence was collected from a human donor who received a COVID-19 vaccine. CDR3 coding DNA: TGTGCCAGCAGTTTGTACAGCAGCTCCTATAATTCACCCCTCCACTTT. It is translated as CASSLYSSSYNSPLHF.